This T cell receptor (beta chain) was captured by sequencing in a study of cytotoxic CD8 clonotypes in ibrutinib-treated CLL. Study overall: Patients: 11 to 12 relapsed/refractory, about 14 treatment-naive, around 17 IGHV unmutated. Notes on the study in general: Stable or contracted on treatment, public clonotypes were also uncommon.

Germline loops: CDR1 ENHRY, CDR2 SYGVKD. Trimming removed 6 bases from V and 2 bases from J, with 10 bases in between. This CDR3 is 13 amino acids long. The sample holds one count of this clone. The antigen is undetermined. Data came from immunoSEQ multiplex PCR; TCRdb stores just in-frame clones and leaves some out. The sample has 300,000 to 400,000 clones, 67% seen once. This TCR was sampled from a human donor with chronic lymphocytic leukemia. The rearrangement uses TRBV10-3 and TRBJ2-5; maybe TRBD1 (5 bases). The specimen was PBMCs, collected after 36 months of ibrutinib treatment. Written as DNA, the CDR3 is TGTGCCATCAGGGTTAGGGGTCAAGAGACCCAGTACTTC. This codes for CAIRVRGQETQYF.